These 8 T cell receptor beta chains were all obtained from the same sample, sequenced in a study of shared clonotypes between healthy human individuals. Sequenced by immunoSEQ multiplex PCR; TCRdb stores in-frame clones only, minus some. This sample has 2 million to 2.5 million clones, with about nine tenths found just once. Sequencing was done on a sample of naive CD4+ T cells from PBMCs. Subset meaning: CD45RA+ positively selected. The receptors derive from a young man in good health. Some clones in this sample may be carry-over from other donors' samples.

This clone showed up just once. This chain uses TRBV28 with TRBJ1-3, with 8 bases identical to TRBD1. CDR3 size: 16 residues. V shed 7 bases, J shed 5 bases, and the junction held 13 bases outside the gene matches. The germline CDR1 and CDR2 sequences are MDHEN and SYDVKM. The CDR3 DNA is TGTGCCAGCAATTCCGCAGGGGGCGGGCGTCGAAACACCATATATTTT. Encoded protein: CASNSAGGGRRNTIYF.

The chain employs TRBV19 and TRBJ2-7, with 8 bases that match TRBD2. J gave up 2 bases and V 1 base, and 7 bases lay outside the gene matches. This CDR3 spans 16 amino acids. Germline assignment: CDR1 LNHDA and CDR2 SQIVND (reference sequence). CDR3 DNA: TGTGCCAGTAGTATAGTCGAGCGGGAGCGCCCCTACGAGCAGTACTTC. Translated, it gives CASSIVERERPYEQYF.

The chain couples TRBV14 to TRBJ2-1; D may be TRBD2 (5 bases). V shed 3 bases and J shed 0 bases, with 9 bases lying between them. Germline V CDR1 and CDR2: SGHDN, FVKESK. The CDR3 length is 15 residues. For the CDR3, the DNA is TGTGCCAGCAGCCACTTAGGGAGCTCCTACAATGAGCAGTTCTTC. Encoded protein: CASSHLGSSYNEQFF.

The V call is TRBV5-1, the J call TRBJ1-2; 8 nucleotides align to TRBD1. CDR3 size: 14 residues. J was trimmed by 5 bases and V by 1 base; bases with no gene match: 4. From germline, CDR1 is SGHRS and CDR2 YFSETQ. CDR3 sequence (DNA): TGCGCCAGCAGCTTGATGACAGGGGAGTATGGCTACACCTTC. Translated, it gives CASSLMTGEYGYTF.

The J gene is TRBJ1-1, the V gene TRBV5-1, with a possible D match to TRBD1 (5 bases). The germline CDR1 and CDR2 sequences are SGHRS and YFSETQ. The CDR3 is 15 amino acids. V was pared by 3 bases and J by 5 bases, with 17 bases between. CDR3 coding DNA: TGCGCCAGCAGCTACTCGGGGAGGGGTTCGACTGAAGCTTTCTTT. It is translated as CASSYSGRGSTEAFF. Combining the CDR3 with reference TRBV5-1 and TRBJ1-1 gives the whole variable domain KAGVTQTPRYLIKTRGQQVTLSCSPISGHRSVSWYQQTPGQGLQFLFEYFSETQRNKGNFPGRFSGRQFSNSRSEMNVSTLELGDSALYLCASSYSGRGSTEAFFGQGTRLTVV.

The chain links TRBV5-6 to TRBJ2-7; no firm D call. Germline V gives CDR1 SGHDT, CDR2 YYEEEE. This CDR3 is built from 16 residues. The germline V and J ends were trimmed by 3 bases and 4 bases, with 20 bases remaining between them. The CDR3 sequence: CASSSQGFGFKYEQYF. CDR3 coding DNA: TGTGCCAGCAGCTCCCAAGGGTTCGGGTTTAAGTACGAGCAGTACTTC.

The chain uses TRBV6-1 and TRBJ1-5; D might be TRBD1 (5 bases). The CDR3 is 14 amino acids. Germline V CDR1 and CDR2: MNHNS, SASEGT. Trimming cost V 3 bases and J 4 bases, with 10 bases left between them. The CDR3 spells CASSDTGRNQPQHF. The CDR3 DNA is TGTGCCAGCAGTGATACAGGTCGTAATCAGCCCCAGCATTTT.

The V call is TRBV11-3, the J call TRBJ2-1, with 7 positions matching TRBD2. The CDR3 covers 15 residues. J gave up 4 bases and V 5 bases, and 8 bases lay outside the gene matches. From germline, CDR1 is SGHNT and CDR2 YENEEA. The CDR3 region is CASSPRLAEYNEQFF. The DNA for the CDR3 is TGTGCCAGCAGCCCCCGACTAGCAGAGTACAATGAGCAGTTCTTC.